This section outlines one T cell receptor (beta chain) sequence together with its context. This specimen belongs to a study of control samples from healthy donors and cancer patients. V was pared by 7 bases and J by 11 bases, with 12 bases between. From germline, CDR1 is LNHDA and CDR2 SQIVND (reference sequence). This CDR3 is 12 amino acids long. Data came from immunoSEQ multiplex PCR; TCRdb stores just in-frame clones and leaves some out. Of over 100,000 clones listed, around nine tenths are singletons. This TCR came from a human donor in good health. The donor label of this sample is uncertain. The V gene is TRBV19, the J gene TRBJ1-6; D not certain. Material: blood. The DNA of the CDR3 is TGTGCCAGTAAACCCCCCGGGGCACCCCTCCACTTT. Translating it yields CASKPPGAPLHF. Drawing the rest from reference TRBV19 and TRBJ1-6, the complete variable domain is DGGITQSPKYLFRKEGQNVTLSCEQNLNHDAMYWYRQDPGQGLRLIYYSQIVNDFQKGDIAEGYSVSREKKESFPLTVTSAQKNPTAFYLCASKPPGAPLHFGNGTRLTVT.